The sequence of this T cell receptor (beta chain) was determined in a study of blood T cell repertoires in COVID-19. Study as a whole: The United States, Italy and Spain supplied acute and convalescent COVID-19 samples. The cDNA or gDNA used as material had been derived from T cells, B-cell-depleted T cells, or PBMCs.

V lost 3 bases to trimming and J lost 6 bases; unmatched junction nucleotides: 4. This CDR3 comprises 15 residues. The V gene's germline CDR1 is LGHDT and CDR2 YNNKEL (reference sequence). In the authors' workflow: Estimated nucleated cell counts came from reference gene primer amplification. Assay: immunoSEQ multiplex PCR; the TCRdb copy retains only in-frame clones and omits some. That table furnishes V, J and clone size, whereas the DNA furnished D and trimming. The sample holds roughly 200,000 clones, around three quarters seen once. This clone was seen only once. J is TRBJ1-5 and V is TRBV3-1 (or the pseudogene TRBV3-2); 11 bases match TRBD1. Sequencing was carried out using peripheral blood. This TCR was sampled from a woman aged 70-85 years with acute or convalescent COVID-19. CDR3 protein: CASSQGQGGFQPQHF. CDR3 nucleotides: TGTGCCAGCAGCCAGGGACAGGGGGGATTTCAGCCCCAGCATTTT.